The clone carrying this T cell receptor beta chain was recorded once. In the original analysis: Reference gene primers were amplified, and this amplification served to estimate nucleated cell counts. Sequencing was performed with immunoSEQ multiplex PCR; in TCRdb, only in-frame clones are kept and a portion is missing. V and J calls and clone size are copied from that table; D and trimming were computed from the DNA. The data show about 170,000 clones, around 82% seen once. The sample originates from a study of blood T cell repertoires in COVID-19. Study as a whole: Sites in the United States, Italy and Spain provided acute and convalescent COVID-19 samples. The analysed material was cDNA or gDNA that came from T cells, B-cell-depleted T cells, or PBMCs.

Trimming took 8 bases from V and 5 from J; bases not matched to a gene: 8. The CDR3 is 13 amino acids. Germline lookup yields CDR1 MGHDK and CDR2 SYGVNS. The TCR was taken from a man at least 80 years old with COVID-19, enrolled during active disease. Sequences were obtained from peripheral blood. V gene TRBV25-1 combines with J gene TRBJ2-5, with 7 bases lining up with TRBD2. CDR3 in DNA: TGTGCCAGCCTCGGGGACTACTTGGAGACCCAGTACTTC. Translated, it gives CASLGDYLETQYF.